Following are 17 T cell receptor beta chains from one sample sequenced in a study of T cells after yellow fever vaccination. MiXCR, run by TCRdb on the 5' RACE reads, gives a single entry per CDR3 protein. The sample carries hundreds of thousands of distinct CDR3 sequences, 17% recorded once. Specimen: PBMCs, collected about 5 days after the first yellow fever vaccination. These TCRs come from a man between 18 and 29 years old who received the YFV17D yellow fever vaccine.

As DNA, the CDR3 is TGTGCCTGGAGCCCACACCGGTCGTCAGATACGCAGTATTTT. Residues: CAWSPHRSSDTQYF. The J gene is TRBJ2-3, the V gene TRBV30; no firm D call. The CDR3 loop spans 14 amino acids. The V end was cut by 3 bases, the J end by 4 bases, with 14 bases between. Germline V gives CDR1 GTSNPN, CDR2 SVGIG (reference sequence).

This clonotype was detected only a few times. This chain connects TRBV25-1 to TRBJ1-5, with TRBD1 identical over 9 bases. CDR3 length: 16 residues. Germline loops: CDR1 MGHDK, CDR2 SYGVNS. V lost 4 bases to trimming and J lost 3 bases; unmatched junction nucleotides: 7. The CDR3 coding sequence is TGTGCCAGCAGTGGCACAGGGGGCTCTCACAATCAGCCCCAGCATTTT. Translating it yields CASSGTGGSHNQPQHF.

The V call is TRBV27, the J call TRBJ1-2; perhaps TRBD1 as D (5 bases). CDR3 length equals 14 residues. The ends were cut back, 5 bases at V and 4 bases at J, with 14 bases in the middle. Germline assignment: CDR1 MNHEY and CDR2 SMNVEV (reference sequence). In DNA, the CDR3 is TGTGCCAGCAGTCCCGAGTGGGGCAGCTATGGCTACACCTTC. The encoded protein is CASSPEWGSYGYTF.

In this sample, this clonotype turned up a few times. Here the CDR3 reads CAWSLPGGSQPQHF. CDR3 nucleotides: TGTGCCTGGAGTTTGCCGGGGGGCAGTCAGCCCCAGCATTTT. The chain links TRBV30 to TRBJ1-5, with D tentatively TRBD1 (6 bases). The CDR3 sequence is 14 residues long. Germline V CDR1 and CDR2: GTSNPN, SVGIG (reference sequence). V lost 2 bases and J 6 bases, leaving 14 bases between the germline ends.

The rearrangement links TRBV4-2 to TRBJ2-5; 12 bases match TRBD2. Germline V lookup: CDR1 LGHNA, CDR2 YNFKEQ. This CDR3 has 15 amino acids. J gave up 5 bases and V 0 bases, and 1 base lay outside the gene matches. The CDR3 spells CASSQDLAGGETQYF. Here the CDR3 DNA reads TGTGCCAGCAGCCAAGATCTAGCGGGGGGGGAGACCCAGTACTTC.

This clonotype was seen more than once but under ten times. V and J are TRBV13 and TRBJ2-5, with 9 bases that match TRBD1. J was trimmed by 5 bases and V by 6 bases; bases with no gene match: 7. Germline V gene data show CDR1 as PRHDT and CDR2 as FYEKMQ (reference sequence). The CDR3 consists of 14 residues. CDR3 sequence: CASRKTGGRETQYF. In nucleotides, the CDR3 is TGTGCCAGCAGAAAAACAGGGGGCCGGGAGACCCAGTACTTC.

This clonotype was counted a few times. V usage is TRBV6-2 or TRBV6-3 and J usage is TRBJ1-6, with no clear D. The CDR3 contains 13 residues. Germline CDR1 is MNHEY and CDR2 is SVGEGT. Trimming removed 8 bases at V and 9 bases at J, with 14 bases between. CDR3 sequence: CASAGEWSSPLHF. CDR3 coding DNA: TGTGCCAGCGCGGGAGAATGGAGTTCACCCCTCCACTTT.

Only a few counts were recorded for this clonotype. The chain has TRBV7-6 and TRBJ2-7, with 9 positions matching TRBD1. Germline CDR1 reads SGHVS; CDR2 reads FNYEAQ. The CDR3 contains 14 residues. The ends lost 4 bases at V and 5 bases at J; junction bases unmatched: 6. CDR3 protein: CASSWDTGGNEQYF. CDR3 sequence (DNA): TGTGCCAGCAGCTGGGACACAGGGGGCAACGAGCAGTACTTC.

This clonotype was found a few times. The V call is TRBV4-1, the J call TRBJ1-2; 12 nucleotides match TRBD1. Trimming cost V 0 bases and J 8 bases; bases outside gene matches: 7. Germline CDR1 MGHRA, CDR2 YSYEKL. The CDR3 sequence is 16 residues long. The DNA for the CDR3 is TGCGCCAGCAGCCAAGAGCCGGGACAGGGGGCTGGAGGCTACACCTTC. Its translation: CASSQEPGQGAGGYTF.

A few counts support this clonotype. The V and J genes are TRBV18 and TRBJ1-2; D not certain. In germline, CDR1 is KGHSH, CDR2 LQKENI. Trimming left V 5 bases short and J 5 bases short, with 15 bases between. This CDR3 has 14 residues. The CDR3 loop is CASSSQVLNYGYTF. CDR3 in DNA: TGTGCCAGCTCATCTCAGGTACTGAATTATGGCTACACCTTC.

The genes are TRBV10-3 and TRBJ1-3; D remains unclear. Germline V gene data show CDR1 as ENHRY and CDR2 as SYGVKD. V was clipped by 4 bases and J by 0 bases, with 10 bases between them. The CDR3 is 15 amino acids. The CDR3 region is CAISGNLNSGNTIYF. DNA of the CDR3: TGTGCCATCAGTGGAAACCTAAACTCTGGAAACACCATATATTTT.

A few counts support this clonotype. The J gene is TRBJ1-1, the V gene TRBV18; TRBD1 matches at 7 bases. The germline gives CDR1 KGHSH, CDR2 LQKENI. V shed 1 base and J 0 bases; nucleotides not matched to a gene: 11. The CDR3 covers 18 residues. Written as DNA, the CDR3 is TGTGCCAGCTCACCACTCAGGGGACAGCCGAACATGAACACTGAAGCTTTCTTT. Translated: CASSPLRGQPNMNTEAFF.

This clonotype was observed a handful of times. The rearrangement uses TRBV7-9 and TRBJ1-2; tentative D call: TRBD1 (6 bases). The CDR3 sequence is 16 residues long. CDR1 SEHNR and CDR2 FQNEAQ come from the germline V gene (reference sequence). The germline V and J ends were trimmed by 4 bases and 8 bases, with 23 bases remaining between them. The CDR3 is CASSSTGTLNWRGYTF. CDR3 coding DNA: TGTGCCAGCAGCTCTACCGGGACATTGAACTGGAGAGGCTACACCTTC. Full variable domain (rest looked up from reference TRBV7-9 and TRBJ1-2): DTGVSQNPRHKITKRGQNVTFRCDPISEHNRLYWYRQTLGQGPEFLTYFQNEAQLEKSRLLSDRFSAERPKGSFSTLEIQRTEQGDSAMYLCASSSTGTLNWRGYTFGSGTRLTVV.

This clonotype was observed many times. The chain employs TRBV5-4 and TRBJ2-5, with a possible D match to TRBD1 (6 bases). Trimming pared 0 bases from V and 5 bases from J, leaving 11 bases between. Germline V gene lookup returns CDR1 SGHNT and CDR2 YYREEE (reference sequence). The CDR3 is 14 residues long. CDR3 loop: CASSLAGATETQYF. The CDR3 DNA follows: TGTGCCAGCAGCTTGGCAGGGGCGACGGAGACCCAGTACTTC.

The rearrangement uses TRBV10-3 and TRBJ2-4; D gene unclear. The V gene lost 0 bases and the J gene lost 10 bases, with 16 bases spanning the gap. Germline V gene lookup returns CDR1 ENHRY and CDR2 SYGVKD. The CDR3 runs to 15 residues. CDR3 DNA sequence: TGTGCCATCAGTGAGTCGAAGACTGGGAAAATGATTCAGTACTTC. Translating it yields CAISESKTGKMIQYF.

J is TRBJ1-1 and V is TRBV3-1; possibly TRBD1 for D (5 bases). The germline gives CDR1 LGHDT, CDR2 YNNKEL (reference sequence). Trimming left V 0 bases short and J 3 bases short, with 17 bases between. The CDR3 sequence is 17 residues long. CDR3 loop: CASSQDGWRGSDTEAFF. Here the CDR3 DNA reads TGTGCCAGCAGCCAAGATGGGTGGAGGGGAAGCGACACTGAAGCTTTCTTT.

The CDR3 DNA is TGTGCCAGCAGCCCAACCGGACAGGCGGTGGCTTTCTTT. This sequence encodes CASSPTGQAVAFF. The chain carries TRBV7-9 and TRBJ1-1; 7 bases fit TRBD1. The CDR3 has 13 residues. Looked up from germline, CDR1 is SEHNR and CDR2 is FQNEAQ (reference sequence). V trimming: 5 bases; J trimming: 11 bases; junction bases outside the gene matches: 11. Variable domain in full (rest from reference TRBV7-9 and TRBJ1-1): DTGVSQNPRHKITKRGQNVTFRCDPISEHNRLYWYRQTLGQGPEFLTYFQNEAQLEKSRLLSDRFSAERPKGSFSTLEIQRTEQGDSAMYLCASSPTGQAVAFFGQGTRLTVV.